The next 19 T cell receptor beta chains were all read from a single sample in a study of T cells in localized non-small cell lung cancer. Clones were sequenced by immunoSEQ multiplex PCR, and TCRdb holds only the in-frame ones, with some missing. The sample contains approximately 47,000 clones, 86% of which appear only once. This specimen was PBMCs, taken before any cancer treatment. Source of these receptors: a man aged 40 to 75 with stage II lung adenocarcinoma.

The V gene is TRBV5-1, the J gene TRBJ2-5; D may correspond to TRBD1 or TRBD2 (5 bases each). The germline V gene has CDR1 SGHRS and CDR2 YFSETQ. The V end lost 0 bases, the J end lost 5 bases, and 11 bases lay between the germline ends. The CDR3 loop spans 14 amino acids. The CDR3 is CASSLVGDGETQYF. CDR3 DNA: TGCGCCAGCAGCTTGGTTGGGGACGGGGAGACCCAGTACTTC.

V and J are TRBV11-2 and TRBJ1-5; D is ambiguous. Germline V gene sequence: CDR1 SGHAT, CDR2 FQNNGV. This CDR3 comprises 14 residues. Trimming pared 0 bases from V and 7 bases from J, leaving 10 bases between. The CDR3 here is CASSLDLSSQPQHF. The CDR3 DNA sequence: TGTGCCAGCAGCTTAGATCTGAGTAGCCAGCCCCAGCATTTT.

The chain couples TRBV19 to TRBJ2-2; D might be TRBD2 (6 bases). CDR3 size: 16 residues. Germline CDR1 LNHDA, CDR2 SQIVND (reference sequence). Trimming pared 0 bases from V and 4 bases from J, leaving 12 bases between. The CDR3 is CASSIDGGWSTGELFF. CDR3 sequence (DNA): TGTGCCAGTAGTATAGACGGGGGATGGAGCACCGGGGAGCTGTTTTTT.

This clone was recorded only once. The chain couples TRBV5-6 to TRBJ1-3; D unresolved. The CDR3 covers 14 residues. Germline CDR1 and CDR2: SGHDT and YYEEEE. Deletions cut 2 bases from V and 1 base from J, with 7 bases between. The CDR3, as DNA: TGTGCCAGCAGCTTTTGGGGATCTGGAAACACCATATATTTT. Amino acid sequence: CASSFWGSGNTIYF. The variable domain in full, with the rest retrieved from reference TRBV5-6 and TRBJ1-3, is DAGVTQSPTHLIKTRGQQVTLRCSPKSGHDTVSWYQQALGQGPQFIFQYYEEEERQRGNFPDRFSGHQFPNYSSELNVNALLLGDSALYLCASSFWGSGNTIYFGEGSWLTVV.

A few counts support this clone. The genes are TRBV2 and TRBJ1-2, with a tentative D call TRBD1 (5 bases). This CDR3 has 15 residues. The ends were cut back, 3 bases at V and 1 base at J, with 12 bases in the middle. The germline V gene encodes CDR1 SNHLY and CDR2 FYNNEI. The CDR3 coding sequence is TGTGCCAGCAGTGATTGGGGCAGAATTAACTATGGCTACACCTTC. This gives the protein CASSDWGRINYGYTF.

This clone occurred once. Other nucleotide sequences from this sample produce the same CDR3. This sequence joins TRBV7-6 and TRBJ1-1; D is unclear. V gave up 5 bases and J gave up 1 base, with 8 bases separating them. CDR3 length: 13 amino acids. The germline gives CDR1 SGHVS, CDR2 FNYEAQ. CDR3 sequence: CASSLQANTEAFF. CDR3 DNA: TGTGCCAGCAGCCTGCAGGCGAACACTGAAGCTTTCTTT.

The rearrangement links TRBV30 to TRBJ2-5, with unresolved D. CDR1 is GTSNPN and CDR2 is SVGIG in the germline V gene (reference sequence). The CDR3 length is 17 residues. V lost 0 bases and J 8 bases, leaving 25 bases between the germline ends. DNA of the CDR3: TGTGCCTGGAGTGTAGTTCAGCCTCCACCTTCGCGTGGTACCCAGTACTTC. It codes for CAWSVVQPPPSRGTQYF.

This clone was recorded once. The gene calls are TRBV29-1 and TRBJ1-2, with TRBD1 matching 9 bases. The CDR3 has 14 residues. Germline V gene data show CDR1 as SQVTM and CDR2 as ANQGSEA. With V trimmed by 0 bases and J by 7 bases, 6 bases remained unmatched. CDR3 region: CSVEDTGGRGGYTF. CDR3 nucleotide sequence: TGCAGCGTTGAAGATACAGGGGGCAGAGGTGGCTACACCTTC.

The chain employs TRBV10-3 and TRBJ2-3; D possibly uses TRBD1 or TRBD2 (5 bases each). CDR3 length: 15 residues. Germline CDR1 and CDR2: ENHRY and SYGVKD. The ends were cut back, 10 bases at V and 0 bases at J, with 17 bases in the middle. CDR3 sequence reads: CATRLSGPSTDTQYF. The CDR3 coding sequence is TGTGCCACCCGTCTATCGGGGCCTAGCACAGATACGCAGTATTTT.

V and J are TRBV29-1 and TRBJ2-6; D remains ambiguous. Looked up from germline, CDR1 is SQVTM and CDR2 is ANQGSEA. V gave up 4 bases and J gave up 3 bases, with 4 bases separating them. This CDR3 comprises 12 residues. CDR3 amino acids: CSVVLGANVLTF. In DNA, the CDR3 is TGCAGCGTTGTGCTTGGGGCCAACGTCCTGACTTTC. Together with reference TRBV29-1 and TRBJ2-6, the CDR3 gives the full variable domain: SAVISQKPSRDICQRGTSLTIQCQVDSQVTMMFWYRQQPGQSLTLIATANQGSEATYESGFVIDKFPISRPNLTFSTLTVSNMSPEDSSIYLCSVVLGANVLTFGAGSRLTVL.

V is TRBV5-6 and J is TRBJ1-2, with a possible D match to TRBD1 (6 bases). The CDR3 is 15 amino acids. Germline CDR1 is SGHDT and CDR2 is YYEEEE. The V gene lost 6 bases and the J gene lost 5 bases, with 20 bases spanning the gap. This CDR3 reads CASTETTGSGYGYTF. The CDR3 DNA follows: TGTGCCAGCACCGAAACGACAGGTTCGGGGTATGGCTACACCTTC.

The rearrangement uses TRBV27 and TRBJ2-1; D remains unclear. Germline V gene sequence: CDR1 MNHEY, CDR2 SMNVEV (reference sequence). V lost 2 bases and J 9 bases, leaving 14 bases between the germline ends. CDR3 length equals 14 residues. CDR3 loop: CASSLNWVSGEQFF. Written as DNA, the CDR3 is TGTGCCAGCAGTTTAAATTGGGTATCGGGTGAGCAGTTCTTC.

The CDR3 DNA is TGTGCCAGCAGCTTCGGGACTAGCGGGGGGTTGGATAGCACAGATACGCAGTATTTT. It translates to CASSFGTSGGLDSTDTQYF. The V and J genes are TRBV7-8 and TRBJ2-3; 15 bases fit TRBD2. V lost 3 bases to trimming and J lost 0 bases; unmatched junction nucleotides: 7. The CDR3 covers 19 residues. Germline-derived CDR1 and CDR2 are SGHVS and FQNEAQ.

The rearrangement links TRBV13 to TRBJ1-2; D perhaps matches TRBD1 (5 bases). The CDR3 is made up of 17 amino acids. Trimming removed 0 bases from V and 3 bases from J, with 17 bases in between. Germline V gene lookup returns CDR1 PRHDT and CDR2 FYEKMQ (reference sequence). CDR3 amino acids: CASSLGQVRLGDYGYTF. As DNA, the CDR3 is TGTGCCAGCAGCTTAGGCCAAGTCAGATTAGGGGACTATGGCTACACCTTC.

Sample share makes this clone medium-sized (0.01 to 0.1%). The gene calls are TRBV7-2 and TRBJ1-2, with D perhaps TRBD1 (6 bases). Trimming removed 5 bases from V and 4 bases from J, with 17 bases in between. CDR3 length equals 15 residues. CDR1 and CDR2 (germline): SGHTA, FQGNSA. The CDR3 bases are TGTGCCAGCAGCCCCTCGACAGGAAGTGTCTATGGCTACACCTTC. Translated, it gives CASSPSTGSVYGYTF. The variable domain in full, completed from reference TRBV7-2 and TRBJ1-2, reads GAGVSQSPSNKVTEKGKDVELRCDPISGHTALYWYRQSLGQGLEFLIYFQGNSAPDKSGLPSDRFSAERTGGSVSTLTIQRTQQEDSAVYLCASSPSTGSVYGYTFGSGTRLTVV.

The rearrangement joins TRBV10-3 to TRBJ2-5, with TRBD2 matching over 13 bases. CDR3 length: 16 residues. V was clipped by 7 bases and J by 1 base; unmatched bases: 6. CDR1 is ENHRY, CDR2 SYGVKD, per germline. CDR3 nucleotides: TGTGCCATCAAACCCGGGACTAGCGGGACCCAAGAGACCCAGTACTTC. As protein: CAIKPGTSGTQETQYF.

A single count supports this clone. The CDR3 loop is CASSLGPPKNEQFF. Here the CDR3 DNA reads TGCGCCAGCAGCTTAGGACCGCCCAAGAATGAGCAGTTCTTC. V usage is TRBV5-1 and J usage is TRBJ2-1, with D hard to call. The length of the CDR3 is 14 residues. V lost 2 bases and J lost 7, with 13 bases in between. CDR1 and CDR2 from the germline V gene are SGHRS and YFSETQ. Complete variable domain (other parts from reference TRBV5-1 and TRBJ2-1): KAGVTQTPRYLIKTRGQQVTLSCSPISGHRSVSWYQQTPGQGLQFLFEYFSETQRNKGNFPGRFSGRQFSNSRSEMNVSTLELGDSALYLCASSLGPPKNEQFFGPGTRLTVL.

The chain is built from TRBV10-3 and TRBJ1-2, with 12 bases aligning to TRBD1. V shed 2 bases and J 5 bases; nucleotides not matched to a gene: 21. This CDR3 is 21 amino acids long. Germline CDR1 is ENHRY and CDR2 is SYGVKD. The CDR3 DNA is TGTGCCATCAGTGAGGGGGACAGGGGGCCGTTCCTTTCCCCCCACCGATATGGCTACACCTTC. Protein product: CAISEGDRGPFLSPHRYGYTF.

This chain joins TRBV30 and TRBJ1-2; 8 bases fit TRBD1. This CDR3 contains 11 residues. The ends lost 5 bases at V and 7 bases at J; junction bases unmatched: 3. Per the germline V gene, CDR1 is GTSNPN and CDR2 is SVGIG (reference sequence). The CDR3 DNA reads TGTGCCTGGGAAGACAGGGGTGGCTACACCTTC. Amino acids: CAWEDRGGYTF.